This T cell receptor (beta chain) was sequenced for a study of CD8+ T cells in alopecia areata. This clone was counted only a few times. Its antigen is currently unknown. Findings of the study overall: Mice showed clearer TCR sharing than patients did, a gap that was possibly HLA-related. Alphabeta T cells residing in normal skin are also sequenced in scalp samples. Normal scalp had lower clonality than lesional scalp, with alopecia totalis/universalis lesions showing this most strongly.

Extracted from the samples, RNA was reverse transcribed into cDNA to serve as the sequencing template. The assay was immunoSEQ multiplex PCR, and TCRdb's table has in-frame clones only and misses some. The table lists about 99,000 clones, around 50% of them singletons. Germline CDR1 reads SQVTM; CDR2 reads ANQGSEA. This CDR3 comprises 14 residues. Trimming cost V 4 bases and J 3 bases; bases outside gene matches: 9. Sorting from PBMCs produced CD4+ and CD8+ T cells. The gene calls are TRBV29-1 and TRBJ2-7; TRBD1 agrees at 7 bases. The material sequenced was CD4+ T cells sorted from blood. This receptor was taken from a human donor in good health. The CDR3 spells CSVVSGGTGYEQYF. The DNA of the CDR3 is TGCAGCGTTGTATCAGGGGGAACAGGCTACGAGCAGTACTTC.